The following is a T cell receptor (beta chain) sequence with its context. Its antigen is undetermined. This sample is part of a study of PD-1 blockade in classical Hodgkin lymphoma. The protocol was immunoSEQ multiplex PCR, while the TCRdb copy is restricted to in-frame clones and leaves out a portion. The repertoire holds approximately 10,000 clones, with 80% to 95% as singletons. Each and every patient relapsed after autologous stem cell transplantation, and patients got differing brentuximab vedotin exposure. Patients had relapsed/refractory classical Hodgkin lymphoma with complete response, partial response or progressive disease as best response. General study points: Whoever responded completely had baseline diversity much like that seen in newly diagnosed patients. Some patients started nivolumab under 1 year after ASCT, and they were excluded. By cycle point C4D1, TCR diversity had risen significantly in CD4+ cells (but not CD8+ cells).

This CDR3 comprises 19 residues. Germline V CDR1 and CDR2: MGHRA, YSYEKL. The J segment lost 0 bases and the V segment lost 3 bases, leaving 11 bases of the junction unmatched. The TCR was taken from a human donor with classical Hodgkin lymphoma. The J gene is TRBJ1-5, the V gene TRBV4-1, with 10 bases lining up with TRBD1. The sample consisted of peripheral blood mononuclear cells (PBMCs), taken at baseline. For the CDR3, the DNA is TGCGCCAGCAGCCACGTGACAGGGGGCGTCTCTGGTAGCAATCAGCCCCAGCATTTT. Encoded protein: CASSHVTGGVSGSNQPQHF.